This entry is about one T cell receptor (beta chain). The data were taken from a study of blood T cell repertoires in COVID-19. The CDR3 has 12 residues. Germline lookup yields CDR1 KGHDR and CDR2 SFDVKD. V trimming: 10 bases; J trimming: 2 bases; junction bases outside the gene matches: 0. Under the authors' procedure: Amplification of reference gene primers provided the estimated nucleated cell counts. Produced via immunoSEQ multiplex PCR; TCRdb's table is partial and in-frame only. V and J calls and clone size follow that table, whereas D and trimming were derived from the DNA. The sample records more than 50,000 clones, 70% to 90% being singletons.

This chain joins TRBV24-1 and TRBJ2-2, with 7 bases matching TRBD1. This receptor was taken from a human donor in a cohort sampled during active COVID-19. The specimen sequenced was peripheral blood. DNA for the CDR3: TGTGCCACAGGGGGCAACACCGGGGAGCTGTTTTTT. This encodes CATGGNTGELFF.